This T cell receptor (beta chain) was sequenced during a study of blood T cell repertoires in COVID-19. The overall study: The origin of the acute and convalescent COVID-19 samples was the United States, Italy and Spain.

This clone was seen many times. Study processing details: For nucleated cells, counts were estimated from reference gene primer amplification. The assay was immunoSEQ multiplex PCR, and TCRdb's table has in-frame clones only and misses some. V and J calls and clone size are copied from that table; D and trimming were computed from the DNA. The sample lists fewer than 200,000 clones, over 75% occurring once. This CDR3 is 15 amino acids long. Germline lookup yields CDR1 LNHDA and CDR2 SQIVND (reference sequence). V lost 4 bases and J lost 12; bases outside the gene matches: 13. The genes are TRBV19 and TRBJ2-1, with 9 nucleotides matching TRBD1. What was sequenced was peripheral blood. The clonotype originates from a man in his forties or fifties with active or convalescent COVID-19. The CDR3 reads CASSTSGTGREGQFF. Written as DNA, the CDR3 is TGTGCCAGTAGTACCAGCGGGACAGGGCGCGAAGGGCAGTTCTTC.